The 23 T cell receptor beta chains below come from one sample, sequenced in a study of shared clonotypes between healthy human individuals. TCRdb's table, derived via immunoSEQ multiplex PCR, lists solely in-frame clones and lacks some. The sample yields approximately 940,000 clones, roughly 72% seen once. Sequenced: memory CD4+ T cells sorted from blood. Regarding subset: CD45RA-negative fraction. The receptors were gathered from a man aged 18 to 30 in good health.

The chain joins TRBV4-3 to TRBJ2-2, with unresolved D. CDR1 and CDR2 (germline): LGHNA, YSLEER. The CDR3 length is 11 residues. Trimming stripped 1 base from V and 8 bases from J, with 2 bases between. The CDR3 DNA reads as TGCGCCAGCAGCCAAGTGGGGGAGCTGTTTTTT. The encoded protein is CASSQVGELFF.

This clone was seen only once. V usage is TRBV11-2 and J usage is TRBJ1-2, with D possibly being TRBD1 (6 bases). Trimming removed 3 bases at V and 5 bases at J, with 16 bases between. Germline V gene sequence: CDR1 SGHAT, CDR2 FQNNGV. The CDR3 spans 15 residues. CDR3 protein: CASSFQSGEGYGYTF. The CDR3 DNA reads as TGTGCCAGCAGCTTCCAATCAGGGGAAGGGTATGGCTACACCTTC.

The chain couples TRBV2 to TRBJ2-1; D not certain. Between the trimmed V and J ends, which lost 4 bases and 3 bases, there was a span of 7 bases. Germline V CDR1 and CDR2: SNHLY, FYNNEI. CDR3 length: 13 amino acids. The DNA of the CDR3 is TGTGCCAGCAGTGTCAGGAGCTACAATGAGCAGTTCTTC. Translating it yields CASSVRSYNEQFF.

The rearrangement links TRBV11-2 to TRBJ2-1; D possibly uses TRBD1 or TRBD2 (6 bases each). Germline values: CDR1 SGHAT, CDR2 FQNNGV. Trimming took 4 bases from V and 7 from J, leaving 23 bases between them. The CDR3 has 17 amino acids. The CDR3 coding sequence is TGTGCCAGCAGCTCCCGTGAGTGGGGGGCCCCTGGAAATGAGCAGTTCTTC. Its translation: CASSSREWGAPGNEQFF.

The chain recombines TRBV10-3 with TRBJ1-1; D is unresolved. From germline, CDR1 is ENHRY and CDR2 SYGVKD. The CDR3 is 15 amino acids. The germline V and J ends were trimmed by 11 bases and 4 bases, with 23 bases remaining between them. DNA for the CDR3: TGTGCCGCCCGGATCGAATTGGTGGGGAGCACTGAAGCTTTCTTT. This gives the protein CAARIELVGSTEAFF.

J is TRBJ1-1 and V is TRBV6-5, with D unresolved. This CDR3 spans 12 amino acids. V lost 6 bases and J lost 0, with 5 bases in between. In germline, CDR1 is MNHEY, CDR2 SVGAGI. CDR3 loop: CASRGMNTEAFF. The CDR3 nucleotides read TGTGCCAGCAGGGGCATGAACACTGAAGCTTTCTTT.

The gene calls are TRBV7-9 and TRBJ2-7, with TRBD2 matching over 8 bases. V shed 1 base and J 2 bases; nucleotides not matched to a gene: 7. CDR1 is SEHNR, CDR2 FQNEAQ, per germline (reference sequence). The CDR3 has 16 amino acids. The CDR3 DNA follows: TGTGCCAGCAGCTTAGGAGGTGGGCGGGAGGCCTACGAGCAGTACTTC. Residues: CASSLGGGREAYEQYF.

This clone was counted only a few times. The rearrangement links TRBV5-1 to TRBJ2-3, with D possibly being TRBD2 (5 bases). Trimming cost V 0 bases and J 2 bases, with 13 bases left between them. The CDR3 is made up of 16 amino acids. Per the germline V gene, CDR1 is SGHRS and CDR2 is YFSETQ. DNA for the CDR3: TGCGCCAGCAGCTTGGTTACTAGTTGGGACACAGATACGCAGTATTTT. Translated: CASSLVTSWDTDTQYF.

This chain joins TRBV15 and TRBJ2-3; 8 nucleotides agree with TRBD1. J lost 4 bases, V lost 4 bases, and 7 bases had no gene match. Per the germline V gene, CDR1 is LNHNV and CDR2 is YYDKDF (reference sequence). CDR3 length: 15 residues. CDR3 DNA: TGTGCCACCAGCACCCGACAGGGGAGCTCAGATACGCAGTATTTT. It specifies CATSTRQGSSDTQYF.

A word on this clone: Distinct nucleotide sequences in the sample also encode this CDR3. V is TRBV19 and J is TRBJ1-4; possible D gene TRBD1, 6 bases. CDR1 and CDR2 from the germline V gene are LNHDA and SQIVND (reference sequence). This CDR3 is 15 amino acids long. Trimming took 5 bases from V and 3 from J, leaving 13 bases between them. CDR3 amino acids: CASSASGGPNEKLFF. Here the CDR3 DNA reads TGTGCCAGTAGTGCCTCTGGGGGCCCTAATGAAAAACTGTTTTTT.

The chain couples TRBV7-9 to TRBJ2-7; the D is unclear. CDR3 length: 14 residues. Germline CDR1 reads SEHNR; CDR2 reads FQNEAQ (reference sequence). Trimming removed 3 bases at V and 5 bases at J, with 14 bases between. The CDR3 DNA follows: TGTGCCAGCAGCTTTTCCAGGCTCGAGAACGAGCAGTACTTC. This translates into CASSFSRLENEQYF.

The chain has TRBV6-6 and TRBJ2-6, with no clear D. Germline V gene data show CDR1 as MNHNY and CDR2 as SVGAGI (reference sequence). V lost 7 bases and J lost 2, with 9 bases in between. The CDR3 sequence is 14 residues long. In DNA, the CDR3 is TGTGCCAGCACGGAGCCCGCTGGGGCCAACGTCCTGACTTTC. Protein sequence: CASTEPAGANVLTF.

This clone was recorded a few times. The genes are TRBV27 and TRBJ1-6; weak D call: TRBD1 (5 bases). Per the germline V gene, CDR1 is MNHEY and CDR2 is SMNVEV (reference sequence). V lost 5 bases and J 13 bases, leaving 21 bases between the germline ends. The CDR3 is 15 amino acids. DNA of the CDR3: TGTGCCAGCAGTACAACCACCGGGACGCGGTCCCCCCTCCACTTT. Amino acids: CASSTTTGTRSPLHF.

V is TRBV15 and J is TRBJ2-1; 7 bases agree with TRBD2. CDR3 length: 17 residues. Unmatched junction bases numbered 6, after V lost 1 base and J lost 0 bases. Per germline, CDR1 LNHNV and CDR2 YYDKDF (reference sequence). CDR3 amino acids: CATSRVSSGRSYNEQFF. The CDR3 bases are TGTGCCACCAGCAGAGTATCTAGCGGACGCTCCTACAATGAGCAGTTCTTC.

Regarding this clone: No conserved phenylalanine or tryptophan is present at the end of the CDR3, so a read error is the likely explanation. Because the CDR3's place on the DNA is in doubt, the DNA is left out and the CDR3 is given as listed by TCRdb. The chain links TRBV2 to TRBJ1-2. The length of the CDR3 is 11 amino acids, counting both ends. The germline CDR1 and CDR2 sequences are SNHLY and FYNNEI. This CDR3 is CASSPGPPLTL.

In nucleotides, the CDR3 is TGTGCCAGCAGCTCGCGAGATAGCTTGAGCGCAGATACGCAGTATTTT. It codes for CASSSRDSLSADTQYF. The chain has TRBV5-6 and TRBJ2-3; D call uncertain. V was trimmed by 3 bases and J by 4 bases, leaving 18 bases between them. Germline V CDR1 and CDR2: SGHDT, YYEEEE. CDR3 size: 16 residues.

The chain links TRBV21-1 to TRBJ2-7; TRBD1, the D gene given by the table, was not confirmed from the DNA. TRBV21-1 corresponds to a pseudogene. This CDR3 is built from 16 residues. The CDR3 reads CASIETGTESSYEQYF. In DNA form, the CDR3 reads TGTGCCAGCATCGAAACCGGGACAGAGAGCTCCTACGAGCAGTACTTC.

The V gene is TRBV4-3, the J gene TRBJ2-6; 8 bases align to TRBD2. V shed 0 bases and J 4 bases; nucleotides not matched to a gene: 11. The CDR3 sequence is 19 residues long. The germline V gene encodes CDR1 LGHNA and CDR2 YSLEER. The DNA of the CDR3 is TGCGCCAGCAGCCAAGATGGGGCAGCGGGAGCGTCAGGGGCCAACGTCCTGACTTTC. It specifies CASSQDGAAGASGANVLTF.

The V gene is TRBV5-1, the J gene TRBJ1-2, with 9 bases that match TRBD1. CDR1 and CDR2 (germline): SGHRS, YFSETQ. The CDR3 sequence is 14 residues long. Trimming at V came to 0 bases and at J to 8 bases, leaving 5 bases not matched to a gene. The CDR3 DNA reads as TGCGCCAGCAGCTTGGCCGGGACAGGGATCGGCTACACCTTC. It codes for CASSLAGTGIGYTF.

This chain links TRBV7-9 with TRBJ1-2, with D maybe TRBD1 (5 bases). The CDR3 sequence is 15 residues long. Trimming cost V 5 bases and J 5 bases, with 18 bases left between them. Germline V lookup: CDR1 SEHNR, CDR2 FQNEAQ (reference sequence). This chain's CDR3 is CASSQEGLGTYGYTF. The CDR3 nucleotides read TGTGCCAGCAGCCAAGAAGGGTTGGGGACTTATGGCTACACCTTC.

This chain joins TRBV19 and TRBJ1-5; 7 nucleotides line up with TRBD1. The CDR3 has 15 residues. Germline trimming cut 1 base from V and 7 bases from J; bases unmatched to any gene: 7. Germline-derived CDR1 and CDR2 are LNHDA and SQIVND (reference sequence). CDR3 DNA: TGTGCCAGTAGTATAGGACAGGGTTTGCAACAGCCCCAGCATTTT. Amino acids: CASSIGQGLQQPQHF.

The chain has TRBV7-2 and TRBJ2-7, with 11 bases matching TRBD2. CDR3 length: 15 residues. With V trimmed by 5 bases and J by 5 bases, 8 bases remained unmatched. Germline V gene sequence: CDR1 SGHTA, CDR2 FQGNSA. For the CDR3, the DNA is TGTGCCAGCAGCCCCCGACTAGCGGGAATCAACGAGCAGTACTTC. Translating it yields CASSPRLAGINEQYF. Together with reference TRBV7-2 and TRBJ2-7, the CDR3 gives the full variable domain: GAGVSQSPSNKVTEKGKDVELRCDPISGHTALYWYRQSLGQGLEFLIYFQGNSAPDKSGLPSDRFSAERTGGSVSTLTIQRTQQEDSAVYLCASSPRLAGINEQYFGPGTRLTVT.

The genes are TRBV5-6 and TRBJ1-1, with D unresolved. Trimming pared 3 bases from V and 1 base from J, leaving 7 bases between. Per the germline V gene, CDR1 is SGHDT and CDR2 is YYEEEE. The CDR3 has 13 residues. The CDR3 DNA reads as TGTGCCAGCAGCTCTAACAAGAACACTGAAGCTTTCTTT. Protein: CASSSNKNTEAFF.